Listed below are T cell receptor beta chains from one sample, sequenced in a study of blood T cell repertoires in COVID-19. Profiling relied on immunoSEQ multiplex PCR, and the TCRdb table lists in-frame clones only, not all of them. The sample shows 95,000 to 150,000 clones, 84% of them seen only once. Specimen: PBMCs or T cells enriched from blood (not recorded which). All receptors derive from a woman aged 25 to 39 who had recovered from COVID-19. Both conserved end residues are part of each CDR3. Each record gives: J gene, clone size, D gene, V gene, CDR3 DNA, CDR3 protein. D genes are given only for firm matches. Clone size, where shown, is once, few, many, or a class for clones that have expanded.

TRBJ1-4,NA,NA,TRBV28,TGTGCCAGCAGTTCAGAAAAACTGTTTTTT,CASSSEKLFF
TRBJ2-5,NA,NA,TRBV6-2/TRBV6-3,TGTGCCAGCAGTTACGGGCAGGTTCGGTTGGGCCAGTACTTC,CASSYGQVRLGQYF
TRBJ1-2,NA,TRBD1,TRBV4-2,TGTGCCAGCAGCCAGCCGAACCAGGGGGCATTGTATGGCTACACCTTC,CASSQPNQGALYGYTF
TRBJ2-5,NA,TRBD2,TRBV27,TGTGCCAGCAGTCCCCTAGCGGGAGAGAGGGGAAAGACCCAGTACTTC,CASSPLAGERGKTQYF
TRBJ2-3,NA,TRBD2,TRBV28,TGTGCCAGCAGTCCCGTACTAGCGGGAAGCACAGATACGCAGTATTTT,CASSPVLAGSTDTQYF
TRBJ2-3,NA,TRBD2,TRBV10-3,TGTGCCATCAGTGACCGAGGGACTAGCGGAGGAGATACGCAGTATTTT,CAISDRGTSGGDTQYF
TRBJ1-3,once,TRBD1,TRBV6-5,TGTGCCAGCAGTCCTACAGGGGCTGGAAACACCATATATTTT,CASSPTGAGNTIYF
TRBJ1-2,NA,TRBD1,TRBV9,TGTGCCAGCAGAGTTGAGGGGACAGGGCCCTATGGCTACACCTTC,CASRVEGTGPYGYTF
TRBJ2-7,NA,NA,TRBV4-3,TGCGCCAGCAGCCAGATCCGGGACTCCAGCTACGAGCAGTACTTC,CASSQIRDSSYEQYF
TRBJ2-7,once,NA,TRBV18,TGTGCCAGCTCACTTGGGACTCCCGCCGAGCAGTACTTC,CASSLGTPAEQYF